This is a list of T cell receptor beta chains from one sample in a study of blood T cell repertoires in COVID-19. Profiling relied on immunoSEQ multiplex PCR, and the TCRdb table lists in-frame clones only, not all of them. The sample lists fewer than 200,000 clones, approximately 85% occurring once. Sequencing was carried out using peripheral blood. The receptors here all came from a man between 60 and 75 years old who had recovered from COVID-19. Both conserved end residues are part of each CDR3. A D gene is named only where the DNA matches it firmly. Rows give clone size only sometimes, using once, few, many, or a class for an expanded clone.

J,V,size,D,CDR3,DNA
TRBJ2-4,TRBV12-3/TRBV12-4,NA,TRBD1,CASSLADREYF,TGTGCCAGCAGTTTAGCGGACAGGGAGTACTTC
TRBJ2-3,TRBV25-1,NA,NA,CASSKGGVWDTQYF,TGTGCCAGCAGCAAGGGGGGGGTTTGGGATACGCAGTATTTT
TRBJ1-5,TRBV6-5,once,NA,CASGSFNQPQHF,TGTGCCAGCGGTAGTTTCAATCAGCCCCAGCATTTT
TRBJ2-1,TRBV7-3,NA,NA,CASSLTRPTLGEQFF,TGTGCCAGCAGCTTAACACGCCCCACCCTCGGTGAGCAGTTCTTC
TRBJ2-3,TRBV7-6,NA,NA,CASSLAGTSRPDTQYF,TGTGCCAGCAGCTTAGCCGGGACATCGCGACCAGATACGCAGTATTTT
TRBJ2-7,TRBV5-4,NA,NA,CASSLEAAAYEQYF,TGTGCCAGCAGCTTGGAGGCCGCGGCCTACGAGCAGTACTTC
TRBJ2-5,TRBV7-9,NA,TRBD1,CASSLAGGEETQYF,TGTGCCAGCAGCTTAGCAGGGGGCGAGGAGACCCAGTACTTC
TRBJ1-1,TRBV7-2,NA,NA,CASSLWGRYEAFF,TGTGCCAGCAGCTTGTGGGGCAGGTATGAAGCTTTCTTT
TRBJ2-3,TRBV30,NA,TRBD2,CAWSPCGGAIRIWNTDTQYF,TGTGCCTGGAGTCCCTGCGGGGGGGCCATAAGAATCTGGAACACAGATACGCAGTATTTT
TRBJ2-7,TRBV28,NA,NA,CASMRSGSAYEQYF,TGTGCCAGCATGAGATCCGGCAGCGCCTACGAGCAGTACTTC
TRBJ2-7,TRBV5-4,once,NA,CASSLSGGAKSSYEQYF,TGTGCCAGCAGCTTGAGTGGGGGGGCTAAAAGCTCCTACGAGCAGTACTTC
TRBJ1-2,TRBV5-1,many,TRBD1,CASSDQQGGINYGYTF,TGCGCCAGCAGCGACCAACAGGGGGGGATCAACTATGGCTACACCTTC
TRBJ2-7,TRBV9,NA,NA,CASSSTATALFYEQYF,TGTGCCAGCAGTTCTACAGCGACAGCTTTGTTCTACGAGCAGTACTTC
TRBJ1-2,TRBV6-5,NA,NA,CASSYRQGLYGYTF,TGTGCCAGCAGTTATCGGCAGGGTCTTTATGGCTACACCTTC
TRBJ1-4,TRBV5-5,once,TRBD1,CASSFVAGQGQEKLFF,TGTGCCAGCAGCTTCGTAGCTGGACAGGGACAAGAAAAACTGTTTTTT
TRBJ2-3,TRBV19,NA,TRBD1,CASKPRTGSNTQYF,TGTGCCAGTAAACCCCGGACAGGCTCAAATACGCAGTATTTT
TRBJ1-5,TRBV19,NA,NA,CASSIRQENNQPQHF,TGTGCCAGTAGTATTAGACAGGAGAACAATCAGCCCCAGCATTTT
TRBJ1-1,TRBV6-5,NA,TRBD1,CASRGQLEAFF,TGTGCCAGCAGGGGACAGCTTGAAGCTTTCTTT
TRBJ1-5,TRBV10-3,NA,TRBD1,CAISESRQGGGSNQPQHF,TGTGCCATCAGTGAGTCGAGGCAAGGGGGCGGGAGCAATCAGCCCCAGCATTTT
TRBJ1-5,TRBV7-2,NA,TRBD1,CASTSNRGQPQHF,TGTGCCAGCACCAGTAACAGGGGCCAGCCCCAGCATTTT
TRBJ1-2,TRBV7-2,NA,TRBD1,CASSFFGQGFGNGYTF,TGTGCCAGCAGCTTTTTTGGACAGGGCTTTGGAAATGGCTACACCTTC
TRBJ1-5,TRBV6-6,NA,NA,CASSRYSRGYSNQPQHF,TGTGCCAGCAGTCGATATTCTCGGGGATATAGCAATCAGCCCCAGCATTTT
TRBJ2-3,TRBV4-1,NA,TRBD2,CASSQEIAGYVPDTQYF,TGCGCCAGCAGTCAAGAAATAGCGGGGTATGTTCCAGATACGCAGTATTTT
TRBJ1-1,TRBV4-1,NA,TRBD1,CASSQEEGAHTEAFF,TGCGCCAGCAGCCAAGAGGAGGGGGCCCACACTGAAGCTTTCTTT
TRBJ1-2,TRBV6-1,NA,NA,CASSEALAVPSGGYTF,TGTGCCAGCAGTGAAGCGCTTGCCGTTCCCTCGGGAGGCTACACCTTC
TRBJ2-7,TRBV6-5,NA,TRBD2,CASRSASGGYEQYF,TGTGCCAGCAGATCGGCTAGCGGGGGGTACGAGCAGTACTTC
TRBJ2-5,TRBV4-1,NA,TRBD2,CASSRLGLAGGETQYF,TGCGCCAGCAGCCGACTAGGACTAGCGGGCGGAGAGACCCAGTACTTC
TRBJ1-2,TRBV2,NA,NA,CASSEVGGEGGYGYTF,TGTGCCAGCAGTGAAGTAGGGGGGGAGGGCGGCTATGGCTACACCTTC
TRBJ2-7,TRBV29-1,NA,TRBD1,CSVEPGQGNEQYF,TGCAGCGTGGAGCCGGGACAGGGTAACGAGCAGTACTTC
TRBJ1-1,TRBV9,NA,NA,CASSVDLGGTEAFF,TGTGCCAGCAGCGTAGATCTGGGGGGCACTGAAGCTTTCTTT
TRBJ1-2,TRBV5-5,NA,TRBD1,CASSPTGGLYYGYTF,TGTGCCAGCAGCCCGACAGGGGGTCTATACTATGGCTACACCTTC
TRBJ1-2,TRBV30,NA,NA,CAWSPPYRPLPGYTF,TGTGCCTGGAGTCCTCCCTACAGGCCTCTACCTGGCTACACCTTC
TRBJ2-2,TRBV24-1,NA,TRBD2,CATSDSSGPGELFF,TGTGCCACCAGTGACTCTAGCGGGCCCGGGGAGCTGTTTTTT
TRBJ2-1,TRBV5-1,NA,TRBD1,CASRPRQGVGNEQFF,TGCGCCAGCAGACCCAGACAGGGGGTGGGGAATGAGCAGTTCTTC
TRBJ2-3,TRBV4-1,NA,NA,CASSPDRDTQYF,TGCGCCAGCAGCCCGGACAGAGATACGCAGTATTTT
TRBJ1-4,TRBV12-5,NA,TRBD1,CASGGLQGVGEKLFF,TGTGCTAGTGGTGGACTCCAGGGGGTCGGAGAAAAACTGTTTTTT
TRBJ2-5,TRBV5-1,NA,NA,CASSLVGGLRETQYF,TGCGCCAGCAGCTTGGTGGGGGGACTTCGGGAGACCCAGTACTTC
TRBJ2-3,TRBV19,NA,TRBD2,CASSRGGGTDTQYF,TGTGCCAGTAGTCGGGGCGGGGGAACAGATACGCAGTATTTT
TRBJ2-2,TRBV5-5,NA,TRBD1,CASSWTGTETGELFF,TGTGCCAGCAGCTGGACCGGGACAGAAACCGGGGAGCTGTTTTTT
TRBJ1-5,TRBV11-2,NA,TRBD1,CASSLRPGQGASNQPQHF,TGTGCCAGCAGCTTGCGACCGGGACAGGGGGCAAGCAATCAGCCCCAGCATTTT
TRBJ1-3,TRBV6-1,NA,NA,CASSEGFLRNFFGNTIYF,TGTGCCAGCAGTGAAGGGTTTCTCAGGAACTTCTTTGGAAACACCATATATTTT
TRBJ2-3,TRBV12-3/TRBV12-4,NA,NA,CASTPGGTQYF,TGTGCCAGCACCCCGGGGGGCACGCAGTATTTT
TRBJ1-1,TRBV6-1,NA,NA,CASSSTGTSVTEAFF,TGTGCCAGCAGTTCGACCGGGACAAGCGTCACTGAAGCTTTCTTT
TRBJ2-7,TRBV14,NA,NA,CASSQGRRGIYEQYF,TGTGCCAGCAGCCAAGGGCGGAGAGGGATATACGAGCAGTACTTC
TRBJ1-4,TRBV29-1,NA,TRBD1,CSARSGTGNEKLFF,TGCAGCGCTAGATCCGGGACAGGCAATGAAAAACTGTTTTTT
TRBJ2-1,TRBV2,NA,TRBD1,CASSWGQFNEQFF,TGTGCCAGCAGTTGGGGACAGTTCAATGAGCAGTTCTTC
TRBJ2-5,TRBV7-7,NA,NA,CASSPPGFSQETQYF,TGTGCTAGCAGCCCCCCAGGGTTCTCCCAAGAGACCCAGTACTTC
TRBJ2-2,TRBV30,NA,NA,CAWTGGPNTGELFF,TGTGCCTGGACCGGGGGGCCGAACACCGGGGAGCTGTTTTTT
TRBJ2-3,TRBV6-2/TRBV6-3,NA,TRBD1,CASSLGQAASTDTQYF,TGTGCCAGCAGCCTGGGACAGGCGGCTAGCACAGATACGCAGTATTTT
TRBJ2-3,TRBV5-6,NA,TRBD2,CASSLAGMGGGATDTQYF,TGTGCCAGCAGCTTGGCCGGCATGGGCGGGGGGGCAACAGATACGCAGTATTTT
TRBJ1-1,TRBV9,NA,TRBD1,CASSAIQGGTEAFF,TGTGCCAGCAGCGCAATACAGGGGGGCACTGAAGCTTTCTTT
TRBJ2-7,TRBV18,NA,NA,CATSKAGAQDEQYF,TGTGCCACCTCCAAGGCAGGGGCGCAAGACGAGCAGTACTTC
TRBJ1-5,TRBV5-6,NA,NA,CASSLGLLSNQPQHF,TGTGCCAGCAGCTTGGGGTTACTTAGCAATCAGCCCCAGCATTTT
TRBJ2-3,TRBV7-3,NA,TRBD1,CASSRDRPTDTQYF,TGTGCCAGCAGCCGGGACAGACCAACAGATACGCAGTATTTT
TRBJ2-3,TRBV7-7,NA,TRBD2,CASSLGTTRTDTQYF,TGTGCTAGCAGCTTAGGGACTACCCGCACAGATACGCAGTATTTT